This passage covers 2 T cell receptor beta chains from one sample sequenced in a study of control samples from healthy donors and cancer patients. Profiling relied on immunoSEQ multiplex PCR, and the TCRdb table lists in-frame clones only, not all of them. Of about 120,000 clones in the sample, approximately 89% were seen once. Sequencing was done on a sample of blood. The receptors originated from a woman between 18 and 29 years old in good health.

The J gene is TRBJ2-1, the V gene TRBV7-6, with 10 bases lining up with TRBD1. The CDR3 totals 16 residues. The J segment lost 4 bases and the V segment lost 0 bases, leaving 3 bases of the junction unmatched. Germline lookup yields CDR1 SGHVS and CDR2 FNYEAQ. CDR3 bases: TGTGCCAGCAGCTTAGCCCTGGGACAGGGGTACAATGAGCAGTTCTTC. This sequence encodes CASSLALGQGYNEQFF.

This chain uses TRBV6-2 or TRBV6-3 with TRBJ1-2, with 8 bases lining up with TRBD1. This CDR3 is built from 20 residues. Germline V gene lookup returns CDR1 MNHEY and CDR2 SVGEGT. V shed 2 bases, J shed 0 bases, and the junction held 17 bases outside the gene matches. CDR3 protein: CASSYANELGQGQANYGYTF. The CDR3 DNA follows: TGTGCCAGCAGTTACGCCAACGAACTCGGACAGGGACAAGCTAACTATGGCTACACCTTC.